These 29 T cell receptor beta chains were sequenced from one sample in a study of vaccination and CD4 T cells after COVID-19. The antigens of these receptors remain unknown. The sample's treatment: approximately nine-day PBMC culture with coronavirus spike peptide pools or control peptides (ViraFEST assay). Those CD4+ T cells from the unexposed donor predate the COVID-19 pandemic (2011-2018). Scientists ran DNA taken from cultured CD4+ T cells through the Oncomine TCR Beta short-read assay for sequencing. TCRdb ran MiXCR on the PCR reads and lists one entry per CDR3 protein. The sample has approximately 6,900 distinct CDR3 sequences; around two fifths are singletons. The source material was CD4+ T cells from blood, cultured in vitro. The source of these receptors is a human donor in good health.

CDR3 loop: CASSTVVGAELTGELFF. The DNA of the CDR3 is TGTGCCAGTAGTACAGTAGTAGGGGCCGAGTTAACCGGGGAGCTGTTTTTT. This chain joins TRBV19 and TRBJ2-2, with D maybe TRBD1 (5 bases). The length of the CDR3 is 17 residues. CDR1 is LNHDA and CDR2 is SQIVND in the germline V gene (reference sequence). The V end lost 4 bases, the J end lost 5 bases, and 20 bases lay between the germline ends.

This clonotype was recorded a few times. The V gene is TRBV7-2, the J gene TRBJ2-1, with 10 bases that match TRBD1. CDR3 size: 16 residues. J was trimmed by 7 bases and V by 7 bases; bases with no gene match: 13. The V gene's germline CDR1 is SGHTA and CDR2 FQGNSA. The CDR3 DNA follows: TGTGCCAGCACCCCTCACCCGGGACAGGGGTCGAATGAGCAGTTCTTC. Translation: CASTPHPGQGSNEQFF.

The sample holds a few counts of this clonotype. The chain is built from TRBV4-3 and TRBJ1-2; TRBD1 is a possible D gene (6 bases). Trimming removed 0 bases from V and 4 bases from J, with 12 bases in between. The CDR3 totals 15 residues. From germline, CDR1 is LGHNA and CDR2 YSLEER. The CDR3 DNA reads as TGCGCCAGCAGCCAAGATCCGGGGGCTAGCTATGGCTACACCTTC. Amino acids: CASSQDPGASYGYTF.

In this sample, this clonotype turned up a few times. The rearrangement joins TRBV19 to TRBJ2-5, with D maybe TRBD2 (6 bases). Looked up from germline, CDR1 is LNHDA and CDR2 is SQIVND (reference sequence). This CDR3 has 11 amino acids. Trimming shortened V by 6 bases and J by 12 bases, and 14 bases separated the two germline ends. CDR3 amino acids: CASRGGDTKYF. The DNA of the CDR3 is TGTGCCAGTAGGGGGGGAGATACCAAGTACTTC.

This clonotype was seen more than once but under ten times. The CDR3 loop reads CSARAWSAYEQYF. The DNA of the CDR3 is TGCAGTGCTAGAGCTTGGAGCGCCTACGAGCAGTACTTC. The rearrangement links TRBV20-1 to TRBJ2-7; unclear D gene. The CDR3 has 13 amino acids. V was shortened by 1 base and J by 2 bases, with 9 bases between the two germline ends. Per the germline V gene, CDR1 is DFQATT and CDR2 is SNEGSKA (reference sequence).

The V call is TRBV6-1, the J call TRBJ2-7, with D possibly called TRBD1 or TRBD2 (5 bases each). The CDR3 length is 14 residues. Between the trimmed V and J ends, which lost 7 bases and 2 bases, there was a span of 15 bases. Germline V gene data show CDR1 as MNHNS and CDR2 as SASEGT. In DNA form, the CDR3 reads TGTGCCAGCACCCCCAGTACGGGGCCCTACGAGCAGTACTTC. This gives the protein CASTPSTGPYEQYF.

This chain links TRBV6-5 with TRBJ2-1; D could derive from TRBD1 or TRBD2 (6 bases each). The CDR3 runs to 15 residues. V lost 4 bases and J lost 8, with 18 bases in between. Germline V CDR1 and CDR2: MNHEY, SVGAGI. CDR3 protein: CASSLDRRDWHEQFF. The CDR3, as DNA: TGTGCCAGCAGTTTGGACAGACGGGACTGGCATGAGCAGTTCTTC.

This clonotype turned up a few times. The chain combines TRBV21-1 with TRBJ1-2; the table gives TRBD1 as D, unverified against the DNA. TRBV21-1 is a pseudogene. The CDR3 totals 17 residues. Here the CDR3 reads CASSKLGPDRGVYGYTF. The CDR3 DNA sequence: TGTGCCAGCAGCAAATTGGGCCCGGACAGGGGTGTCTATGGCTACACCTTC.

This clonotype has a handful of counts. The chain carries TRBV5-1 and TRBJ2-5; 8 bases map to TRBD2. Germline CDR1 SGHRS, CDR2 YFSETQ. The CDR3 runs to 18 residues. The V and J ends lost 2 bases and 1 base, in that order; junction bases with no gene match: 13. The CDR3 DNA follows: TGCGCCAGCAGCTTCAGCGGGAGAGGTCCGGCGGTCCAAGAGACCCAGTACTTC. This codes for CASSFSGRGPAVQETQYF.

This clonotype was detected a few times. This rearrangement joins TRBV12-3 or TRBV12-4 to TRBJ1-2; D might be TRBD1 (5 bases). V dropped 5 bases and J dropped 7 bases, with 11 bases sitting between them. The CDR3 has 12 residues. CDR3 loop: CASSPLQGGYTF. CDR3 DNA: TGTGCCAGCAGTCCCCTCCAGGGTGGCTACACCTTC.

This clonotype was picked up a small number of times. The chain carries TRBV19 and TRBJ1-5; D perhaps matches TRBD1 (5 bases). The V and J ends lost 3 bases and 7 bases respectively, with 16 bases between them. CDR1 LNHDA and CDR2 SQIVND come from the germline V gene (reference sequence). The CDR3 runs to 15 residues. This CDR3 reads CASSIEGGVSQPQHF. The CDR3 DNA sequence: TGTGCCAGTAGTATCGAGGGAGGGGTGAGCCAGCCCCAGCATTTT. The whole variable domain, filled in from reference TRBV19 and TRBJ1-5, reads DGGITQSPKYLFRKEGQNVTLSCEQNLNHDAMYWYRQDPGQGLRLIYYSQIVNDFQKGDIAEGYSVSREKKESFPLTVTSAQKNPTAFYLCASSIEGGVSQPQHFGDGTRLSIL.

This chain uses TRBV6-5 with TRBJ1-6, with 7 bases fitting TRBD1. Germline V gene sequence: CDR1 MNHEY, CDR2 SVGAGI. There are 15 residues in the CDR3. The V segment lost 2 bases and the J segment 11 bases; nucleotides outside the gene matches: 9. CDR3 DNA sequence: TGTGCCAGCAGTTACGAGGGACAGCTTTCAACACCCCTCCACTTT. The encoded protein is CASSYEGQLSTPLHF.

V gene TRBV20-1 combines with J gene TRBJ2-5, with 7 bases matching TRBD2. Germline-derived CDR1 and CDR2 are DFQATT and SNEGSKA (reference sequence). The CDR3 has 16 amino acids. The J segment lost 5 bases and the V segment lost 3 bases, leaving 15 bases of the junction unmatched. CDR3 coding DNA: TGCAGTGCTAGCCTCACTAGCGAGGTTTTGTGGGAGACCCAGTACTTC. Protein product: CSASLTSEVLWETQYF.

This chain connects TRBV28 to TRBJ2-2; 7 bases match TRBD1. Germline CDR1 is MDHEN and CDR2 is SYDVKM. V was clipped by 6 bases and J by 1 base; unmatched bases: 5. The CDR3 loop spans 15 amino acids. CDR3: CASRWTGVNTGELFF. DNA for the CDR3: TGTGCCAGCAGGTGGACAGGTGTGAACACCGGGGAGCTGTTTTTT.

In this sample, this clonotype turned up a few times. The chain is built from TRBV11-3 and TRBJ1-6; D not resolved. The CDR3 runs 13 residues. Trimming pared 0 bases from V and 7 bases from J, leaving 4 bases between. CDR1 and CDR2 (germline): SGHNT, YENEEA. The CDR3 DNA reads as TGTGCCAGCAGCTTAGATGGGAATTCACCCCTCCACTTT. The encoded protein is CASSLDGNSPLHF.

This chain links TRBV12-3 or TRBV12-4 with TRBJ2-5; D remains ambiguous. The CDR3 covers 14 residues. Trimming cost V 7 bases and J 9 bases, with 21 bases left between them. CDR3 DNA sequence: TGTGCCAGCACCGAAACGACTGGGTACGGACCCCAGTACTTC. Protein sequence: CASTETTGYGPQYF.

This clonotype was seen a few times. The V call is TRBV6-1, the J call TRBJ1-1; 9 bases align to TRBD1. The CDR3 runs to 13 residues. CDR1 is MNHNS, CDR2 SASEGT, per germline. Losses at the gene ends were 6 bases for V and 6 bases for J; bases not matched to a gene: 5. Here the CDR3 reads CASRAQGAAEAFF. In DNA, the CDR3 is TGTGCCAGCAGAGCACAGGGGGCGGCTGAAGCTTTCTTT.

This sequence joins TRBV6-1 and TRBJ2-2; 13 bases match TRBD2. The junction had 4 bases not matched to a gene; V was cut back by 6 bases and J by 0 bases. Germline V gives CDR1 MNHNS, CDR2 SASEGT. This CDR3 has 17 residues. CDR3 DNA sequence: TGTGCCAGCAGCACGACTAGCGGGGGGTCGAACACCGGGGAGCTGTTTTTT. Amino acid sequence: CASSTTSGGSNTGELFF.

This chain links TRBV19 with TRBJ1-2; 7 nucleotides align to TRBD1. Germline V lookup: CDR1 LNHDA, CDR2 SQIVND (reference sequence). CDR3 length equals 14 residues. V was clipped by 9 bases and J by 5 bases; unmatched bases: 12. The CDR3 loop is CASPGQRNRYGYTF. CDR3 sequence (DNA): TGTGCCAGCCCGGGACAGCGCAACAGATATGGCTACACCTTC.

The J gene is TRBJ2-3, the V gene TRBV10-3; TRBD2 agrees at 7 bases. From germline, CDR1 is ENHRY and CDR2 SYGVKD. V shed 2 bases and J 4 bases; nucleotides not matched to a gene: 6. CDR3 length equals 15 residues. The CDR3 region is CAISEKAGPSDTQYF. In DNA, the CDR3 is TGTGCCATCAGTGAGAAAGCGGGACCCTCAGATACGCAGTATTTT.

In nucleotides, the CDR3 is TGCAGTGCTAGAACTGTCTACCGGGGGGCGGGGGAGACCCAGTACTTC. This gives the protein CSARTVYRGAGETQYF. The chain couples TRBV20-1 to TRBJ2-5; D is possibly TRBD2 (7 bases). Looked up from germline, CDR1 is DFQATT and CDR2 is SNEGSKA (reference sequence). V was clipped by 2 bases and J by 5 bases, with 21 bases between them. This CDR3 region has 16 residues.

The rearrangement uses TRBV15 and TRBJ2-1; D is possibly TRBD2 (6 bases). CDR1 and CDR2 (germline): LNHNV, YYDKDF (reference sequence). V shed 0 bases and J shed 10 bases, with 16 bases lying between them. This CDR3 is built from 15 residues. The chain's CDR3 is CATSRDGAGTEEQFF. CDR3 in DNA: TGTGCCACCAGCAGAGATGGGGCGGGAACGGAGGAGCAGTTCTTC.

J is TRBJ2-3 and V is TRBV30, with unresolved D. V was trimmed by 3 bases and J by 0 bases, leaving 13 bases between them. CDR1 is GTSNPN, CDR2 SVGIG, per germline (reference sequence). The CDR3 is 15 amino acids. The chain's CDR3 is CAWRAHYGSTDTQYF. CDR3 bases: TGTGCCTGGAGAGCGCACTACGGGAGCACAGATACGCAGTATTTT. The full variable domain, rest sourced from reference TRBV30 and TRBJ2-3, is SQTIHQWPATLVQPVGSPLSLECTVEGTSNPNLYWYRQAAGRGLQLLFYSVGIGQISSEVPQNLSASRPQDRQFILSSKKLLLSDSGFYLCAWRAHYGSTDTQYFGPGTRLTVL.

The chain uses TRBV2 and TRBJ2-7, with D possibly being TRBD1 (5 bases). Germline V CDR1 and CDR2: SNHLY, FYNNEI. The CDR3 has 12 residues. DNA for the CDR3: TGTGCTTGTCGAAGGGGCAAGTACGAGCAGTACTTC. Translating gives CACRRGKYEQYF.

The CDR3 is CSASVSGRNNEQFF. CDR3 coding DNA: TGCAGTGCTAGCGTTAGCGGGAGGAACAATGAGCAGTTCTTC. The V and J genes are TRBV20-1 and TRBJ2-1; 10 bases are a match to TRBD2. The CDR3 sequence is 14 residues long. V lost 3 bases to trimming and J lost 5 bases; unmatched junction nucleotides: 4. Germline V lookup: CDR1 DFQATT, CDR2 SNEGSKA (reference sequence).

V and J are TRBV15 and TRBJ2-4; weak D call: TRBD1 (7 bases). The CDR3 has 16 amino acids. Deletions cut 0 bases from V and 6 bases from J, with 15 bases between. Germline values: CDR1 LNHNV, CDR2 YYDKDF (reference sequence). In nucleotides, the CDR3 is TGTGCCACCAGCAGAGATGTAGGGCAGGGGGGAAACATTCAGTACTTC. It translates to CATSRDVGQGGNIQYF. Combining the CDR3 with reference TRBV15 and TRBJ2-4 gives the whole variable domain DAMVIQNPRYQVTQFGKPVTLSCSQTLNHNVMYWYQQKSSQAPKLLFHYYDKDFNNEADTPDNFQSRRPNTSFCFLDIRSPGLGDTAMYLCATSRDVGQGGNIQYFGAGTRLSVL.

This clonotype appeared once. V gene TRBV6-2 or TRBV6-3 combines with J gene TRBJ2-5; D gene uncertain. Germline CDR1 reads MNHEY; CDR2 reads SVGEGT. V lost 2 bases to trimming and J lost 5 bases, with 9 bases between them. The CDR3 runs to 13 residues. This CDR3 reads CASSYGFEETQYF. The CDR3 DNA reads TGTGCCAGCAGTTACGGATTCGAGGAGACCCAGTACTTC.

This clonotype was seen only a few times. The genes are TRBV19 and TRBJ1-2; 8 nucleotides agree with TRBD1. The V segment lost 7 bases and the J segment 3 bases; nucleotides outside the gene matches: 13. The CDR3 is 16 amino acids. Germline values: CDR1 LNHDA, CDR2 SQIVND (reference sequence). The CDR3 DNA reads TGTGCCAGTACTCTCCAGGGGGCGCGCTCTTACTATGGCTACACCTTC. This gives the protein CASTLQGARSYYGYTF.

The chain employs TRBV6-1 and TRBJ2-7, with 8 nucleotides matching TRBD1. Germline-derived CDR1 and CDR2 are MNHNS and SASEGT. The CDR3 covers 16 residues. Losses at the gene ends were 5 bases for V and 3 bases for J; bases not matched to a gene: 12. Here the CDR3 DNA reads TGTGCCAGCAGTCCCGGTGGGCAGGGGGCGTTCTACGAGCAGTACTTC. Its protein product is CASSPGGQGAFYEQYF.